This T cell receptor (beta chain) was observed in a study of regulatory T cells in long-lasting Graves disease. The overall study: Patients newly diagnosed with Graves' had been on antithyroid drugs for under 3 months. General study points: Persistent disease samples used TRBV28, TRBJ1-2 and TRBJ2-5 preferentially. New patients shared fewer public clonotypes (over 900) than persistent patients did (approximately 2,700).

CDR3-region Arm-PCR and iRepertoire HTBI primers produced the TCR beta libraries. TCRdb re-called the multiplex PCR reads through MiXCR, storing one row per CDR3 protein. The sample has 420,000 or so distinct CDR3 sequences; 15% to 20% are singletons. Germline values: CDR1 SQVTM, CDR2 ANQGSEA. This CDR3 region has 15 residues. V dropped 3 bases and J dropped 9 bases, with 21 bases sitting between them. The time point here: newly diagnosed GD, antithyroid drugs for less than 3 months. Construction of the TCR library relied on RNA isolated from PBMCs. This clonotype was seen repeatedly, ten times or more. Its antigen is currently unknown. The same sample was also used in a study of T cells in Graves' hyperthyroidism and ophthalmopathy. According to that study: HTBI primers were the set used in a first-round RT-PCR of the TCR CDR3.

V is TRBV29-1 and J is TRBJ2-1, with D perhaps matching TRBD1 (5 bases). Sequences were derived from peripheral blood mononuclear cells (PBMCs), sampled at new diagnosis, from a patient treated with antithyroid drugs. The source is a woman under 30 with Graves disease. CDR3 in amino acids: CSVESRQGKVVEQFF. CDR3 sequence (DNA): TGCAGCGTTGAGAGTCGGCAGGGAAAGGTAGTTGAGCAGTTCTTC.